Each of the 13 T cell receptor beta chains below was sequenced from the same sample in a study of blood T cells in healthy people across ages. A second about 6 to 12 cycle PCR used barcoded and J-beta primers. TCRdb fed the 5' RACE reads into MiXCR, producing one record per CDR3 protein. The table has about 1,400,000 distinct CDR3 sequences, 55% to 75% seen once. Sequenced input: blood. The receptors derive from a man aged 18 to 30 in good health.

The rearrangement joins TRBV27 to TRBJ2-1; a possible D gene is TRBD1 (5 bases). The ends were cut back, 6 bases at V and 8 bases at J, with 14 bases in the middle. This CDR3 contains 13 residues. Germline V gene lookup returns CDR1 MNHEY and CDR2 SMNVEV (reference sequence). This chain's CDR3 is CASRRRGNDEQFF. The CDR3 DNA reads TGTGCCAGCAGGAGAAGGGGCAACGATGAGCAGTTCTTC.

The V gene is TRBV12-3 or TRBV12-4, the J gene TRBJ2-1; 9 bases line up with TRBD1. Trimming cost V 4 bases and J 3 bases; bases outside gene matches: 10. The CDR3 sequence is 17 residues long. Written as DNA, the CDR3 is TGTGCCAGCAGTTCCCCCGGGACAGGGAGATTCTACAATGAGCAGTTCTTC. Translation: CASSSPGTGRFYNEQFF.

The chain has TRBV10-2 and TRBJ2-1; 8 positions match TRBD2. V lost 7 bases to trimming and J lost 6 bases; unmatched junction nucleotides: 11. Germline V gene lookup returns CDR1 WSHSY and CDR2 SAAADI. The CDR3 has 15 residues. The CDR3 sequence: CASTTGTRVPNEQFF. In nucleotides, the CDR3 is TGCGCCAGCACAACCGGGACTAGGGTTCCCAATGAGCAGTTCTTC.

The chain has TRBV15 and TRBJ2-1; D remains unclear. Trimming removed 1 base from V and 3 bases from J, with 4 bases in between. The germline gives CDR1 LNHNV, CDR2 YYDKDF (reference sequence). CDR3 length equals 13 residues. The CDR3 spells CATSRAFYNEQFF. In DNA form, the CDR3 reads TGTGCCACCAGCAGAGCGTTCTACAATGAGCAGTTCTTC.

This chain joins TRBV3-1 and TRBJ2-5; D might be TRBD1 (6 bases). Germline loops: CDR1 LGHDT, CDR2 YNNKEL (reference sequence). V was pared by 7 bases and J by 5 bases, with 20 bases between. The CDR3 is 15 amino acids. In DNA form, the CDR3 reads TGTGCCAGCACCCCCCAGGGGAGAGGGATGGAGACCCAGTACTTC. It yields the protein CASTPQGRGMETQYF.

This clonotype was observed a few times. V usage is TRBV28 and J usage is TRBJ2-7, with 10 bases lining up with TRBD1. The CDR3 sequence is 15 residues long. Germline CDR1 reads MDHEN; CDR2 reads SYDVKM. The junction had 6 bases not matched to a gene; V was cut back by 2 bases and J by 5 bases. Here the CDR3 reads CASSLQGTGVDEQYF. CDR3 nucleotide sequence: TGTGCCAGCAGTTTACAGGGGACAGGGGTAGACGAGCAGTACTTC. The variable domain in full, completed from reference TRBV28 and TRBJ2-7, reads DVKVTQSSRYLVKRTGEKVFLECVQDMDHENMFWYRQDPGLGLRLIYFSYDVKMKEKGDIPEGYSVSREKKERFSLILESASTNQTSMYLCASSLQGTGVDEQYFGPGTRLTVT.

The chain uses TRBV25-1 and TRBJ2-7, with 7 bases lining up with TRBD2. Judging by the DNA end, TRBJ2-5 fits better; the J call may be wrong. The CDR3 totals 15 residues. CDR1 is MGHDK and CDR2 is SYGVNS in the germline V gene. The CDR3 spells CASSESLGGEETQYF. The CDR3 nucleotides read TGTGCCAGCAGTGAAAGTCTGGGGGGGGAAGAGACCCAGTACTTC.

The chain is built from TRBV29-1 and TRBJ2-7, with D unresolved. Looked up from germline, CDR1 is SQVTM and CDR2 is ANQGSEA. CDR3 length equals 14 residues. Trimming stripped 6 bases from V and 0 bases from J, with 15 bases between. The CDR3 DNA follows: TGCAGCGTCGCCCCGGAACACTCCTCCTACGAGCAGTACTTC. Translated, it gives CSVAPEHSSYEQYF.

The chain carries TRBV25-1 and TRBJ2-3; 13 bases are a match to TRBD2. The length of the CDR3 is 19 residues. Per germline, CDR1 MGHDK and CDR2 SYGVNS. V lost 3 bases, J lost 2 bases, and 11 bases stayed unmatched. In DNA form, the CDR3 reads TGTGCCAGCAGTGATTCGACTAGCGGGGGGACCGAATCCACAGATACGCAGTATTTT. Translated: CASSDSTSGGTESTDTQYF.

The chain recombines TRBV4-1 with TRBJ2-2; D perhaps matches TRBD1 (5 bases). This CDR3 contains 16 residues. The V and J ends lost 4 bases and 5 bases respectively, with 17 bases between them. Germline V gene data show CDR1 as MGHRA and CDR2 as YSYEKL. In nucleotides, the CDR3 is TGCGCCAGCAGCCCCGGAGTTACAGGCAATACCGGGGAGCTGTTTTTT. It is translated as CASSPGVTGNTGELFF.

The chain carries TRBV13 and TRBJ2-3; the match to TRBD2 covers 9 bases. The germline CDR1 and CDR2 sequences are PRHDT and FYEKMQ (reference sequence). The length of the CDR3 is 15 residues. The trim removed 7 bases at V and 3 bases at J, leaving 8 bases unmatched. CDR3 nucleotides: TGTGCCAGCACCTCGTTGCGGGAGGGGACAGATACGCAGTATTTT. This encodes CASTSLREGTDTQYF.

The rearrangement links TRBV7-2 to TRBJ1-4, with D possibly matching TRBD1 (6 bases). The V and J ends lost 5 bases and 7 bases respectively, with 14 bases between them. CDR3 length equals 14 residues. Looked up from germline, CDR1 is SGHTA and CDR2 is FQGNSA. The chain's CDR3 is CASSPQGNGEKLFF. The CDR3 DNA sequence: TGTGCCAGCAGCCCACAGGGAAACGGTGAAAAACTGTTTTTT.

The chain combines TRBV7-9 with TRBJ2-3; 8 nucleotides align to TRBD2. Germline values: CDR1 SEHNR, CDR2 FQNEAQ (reference sequence). This CDR3 is 16 amino acids long. V trimming: 5 bases; J trimming: 3 bases; junction bases outside the gene matches: 10. CDR3 amino acids: CASSPRTSSVTDTQYF. In DNA form, the CDR3 reads TGTGCCAGCAGCCCCCGGACTAGCTCGGTAACAGATACGCAGTATTTT.